Sequencing of this T cell receptor (beta chain) was carried out in a study of identical twins. Study conclusions and caveats: For cord blood, abundant beta clonotypes had fewer insertions, unlike memory repertoires, which showed none. Twins showed weaker excess sharing in their beta out-of-frame sequences.

A note on this clonotype: Its target is not known.

Template switching introduced a universal primer site, and the cDNA bore unique molecular identifiers. TCRdb analysed the 5' RACE reads with MiXCR anew, one entry per CDR3 protein. The table lists 1.5 million to 2 million distinct CDR3 sequences, under 35% of them singletons. This receptor was obtained from a newborn girl in good health. The sequenced sample consisted of cord blood.

The DNA of the CDR3 is TGTGCCAGCCAACCGGGACAGGGTAACAATCAGCCCCAGCATTTT. It yields the protein CASQPGQGNNQPQHF. The rearrangement joins TRBV6-1 to TRBJ1-5; 9 bases line up with TRBD1. The CDR3 length is 15 residues. Germline CDR1 is MNHNS and CDR2 is SASEGT. The J segment lost 3 bases and the V segment lost 8 bases, leaving 8 bases of the junction unmatched.